These T cell receptor beta chains were read from a single sample in a study of T cells expressing NK-cell markers. No DNA is given; TCRdb re-called the 5' RACE reads and lists each CDR3 protein once. This sample carries around 280,000 distinct CDR3 sequences, with approximately 0.41% going to the ten biggest clones. Source material: blood T cells: a sorted CD56 or NKG2C T cell subset, CD4+ or CD8+ T cells, or bulk PBMC T cells (not recorded which). Receptors originate from a man between 18 and 35 years old in good health. Both conserved end residues are part of each CDR3.

V	J	CDR3
TRBV6-4	TRBJ2-1	CASSDQTGASFLEQFF
TRBV30	TRBJ2-1	CAWRLLPDNEQFF
TRBV7-2	TRBJ2-3	CASSPGRGLVDTQYF
TRBV20-1	TRBJ2-3	CSANTLGLTGDTQYF
TRBV13	TRBJ1-6	CASSSFQGWISPLHF
TRBV29-1	TRBJ2-7	CSGGGTESYEQYF
TRBV6-4	TRBJ2-1	CASSMGAYNEQFF
TRBV2	TRBJ2-7	CASSERRQSSYEQYF
TRBV20-1	TRBJ2-3	CSARSRLAADTQYF
TRBV10-3	TRBJ2-5	CAIRTSGSTQYF
TRBV6-1	TRBJ1-2	CASSTRQARYGYTF
TRBV7-2	TRBJ2-7	CASSLIWDVGSGDKYF
TRBV9	TRBJ2-1	CASSGGLAGAYNEQFF
TRBV19	TRBJ1-2	CASSVHRDGYTF
TRBV5-1	TRBJ2-3	CASSLYSGGTDTQYF
TRBV12-3/TRBV12-4	TRBJ2-3	CASSPRGTTSTDTQYF
TRBV6-5	TRBJ1-5	CASSKGAGEIWPQHF
TRBV12-3/TRBV12-4	TRBJ2-6	CASSLTSPRLWANVLTF
TRBV20-1	TRBJ2-3	CSAGLAGGAQYF
TRBV5-4	TRBJ1-3	CASSSHRSGNTIYF
TRBV19	TRBJ1-1	CAIRPGTDHTEAFF
TRBV6-1	TRBJ2-2	CASIGTSGRGNTGELFF
TRBV4-1	TRBJ2-2	CASSQGGGSNTGELFF
TRBV6-5	TRBJ2-2	CASRPSGTGNTGELFF